This T cell receptor (beta chain) was captured by sequencing in a study of cytomegalovirus exposure and HLA in healthy donors. CDR3 size: 15 residues. Trimming shortened V by 3 bases and J by 0 bases, and 8 bases separated the two germline ends. Germline V gene data show CDR1 as KGHSH and CDR2 as LQKENI. Comments on this clone: Its antigen is unidentified.

Study-level points and caveats: Being productive about 87% or about 30% of the time was typical of most TCR beta V segments in an earlier analysis.

It was with 60 Vbeta and 13 Jbeta primers that the PCR ran. Profiled with immunoSEQ multiplex PCR; TCRdb holds only in-frame clones, not every one. The table lists under 95,000 clones. Sequencing used PBMCs. The source is a man aged 50-59 years in good health and CMV-seronegative. The chain carries TRBV18 and TRBJ2-2, with D perhaps TRBD1 (6 bases). In DNA, the CDR3 is TGTGCCAGCTCACCGGGACACACGAACACCGGGGAGCTGTTTTTT. Its protein product is CASSPGHTNTGELFF.